These 5 T cell receptor beta chains were sequenced from one sample in a study of T cell changes during pregnancy in multiple sclerosis. Generated by immunoSEQ multiplex PCR, the TCRdb table keeps only in-frame clones and is missing some. The data contain around 69,000 clones, around 92% of them singletons. The sequenced sample was peripheral blood, obtained in the first trimester of pregnancy. The receptors were sampled from a female donor with multiple sclerosis, enrolled in a pregnancy study.

The J gene is TRBJ2-1, the V gene TRBV7-6, with TRBD1 identical over 9 bases. There are 15 residues in the CDR3. CDR1 and CDR2 from the germline V gene are SGHVS and FNYEAQ. Trimming removed 5 bases from V and 4 bases from J; junction bases left unmatched: 6. The DNA for the CDR3 is TGTGCCAGCAGCCGCGGACAGGGGCAATACAATGAGCAGTTCTTC. Amino acids: CASSRGQGQYNEQFF.

The genes are TRBV28 and TRBJ1-4; 7 bases align to TRBD1. Germline CDR1 MDHEN, CDR2 SYDVKM. The CDR3 loop spans 15 amino acids. Trimming removed 5 bases from V and 3 bases from J; junction bases left unmatched: 6. CDR3: CASSAGGGPNEKLFF. The CDR3, as DNA: TGTGCCAGCAGTGCGGGAGGGGGCCCTAATGAAAAACTGTTTTTT.

J is TRBJ2-3 and V is TRBV6-5; 8 nucleotides agree with TRBD1. The CDR3 is 15 residues long. V trimming: 6 bases; J trimming: 3 bases; junction bases outside the gene matches: 8. In germline, CDR1 is MNHEY, CDR2 SVGAGI. The CDR3 region has the DNA TGTGCCAGCAGCCTTGGACAGGGTGAAACAGATACGCAGTATTTT. Its protein is CASSLGQGETDTQYF.

V and J are TRBV6-5 and TRBJ2-7, with TRBD1 matching 10 bases. This CDR3 has 15 residues. V trimming: 7 bases; J trimming: 2 bases; junction bases outside the gene matches: 8. Germline CDR1 and CDR2: MNHEY and SVGAGI. CDR3 sequence (DNA): TGTGCCAGCACCCGCGACGGACAGGGGGCCTACGAGCAGTACTTC. It encodes CASTRDGQGAYEQYF.

The chain employs TRBV27 and TRBJ1-2; tentatively, D is TRBD1 (6 bases). The CDR3 has 14 amino acids. Germline CDR1 and CDR2: MNHEY and SMNVEV (reference sequence). Trimming took off 5 bases at V and 4 bases at J, with 14 bases between the two ends. CDR3 sequence (DNA): TGTGCCAGCAGTCCGACAGACAGGCGCTATGGCTACACCTTC. It encodes CASSPTDRRYGYTF.